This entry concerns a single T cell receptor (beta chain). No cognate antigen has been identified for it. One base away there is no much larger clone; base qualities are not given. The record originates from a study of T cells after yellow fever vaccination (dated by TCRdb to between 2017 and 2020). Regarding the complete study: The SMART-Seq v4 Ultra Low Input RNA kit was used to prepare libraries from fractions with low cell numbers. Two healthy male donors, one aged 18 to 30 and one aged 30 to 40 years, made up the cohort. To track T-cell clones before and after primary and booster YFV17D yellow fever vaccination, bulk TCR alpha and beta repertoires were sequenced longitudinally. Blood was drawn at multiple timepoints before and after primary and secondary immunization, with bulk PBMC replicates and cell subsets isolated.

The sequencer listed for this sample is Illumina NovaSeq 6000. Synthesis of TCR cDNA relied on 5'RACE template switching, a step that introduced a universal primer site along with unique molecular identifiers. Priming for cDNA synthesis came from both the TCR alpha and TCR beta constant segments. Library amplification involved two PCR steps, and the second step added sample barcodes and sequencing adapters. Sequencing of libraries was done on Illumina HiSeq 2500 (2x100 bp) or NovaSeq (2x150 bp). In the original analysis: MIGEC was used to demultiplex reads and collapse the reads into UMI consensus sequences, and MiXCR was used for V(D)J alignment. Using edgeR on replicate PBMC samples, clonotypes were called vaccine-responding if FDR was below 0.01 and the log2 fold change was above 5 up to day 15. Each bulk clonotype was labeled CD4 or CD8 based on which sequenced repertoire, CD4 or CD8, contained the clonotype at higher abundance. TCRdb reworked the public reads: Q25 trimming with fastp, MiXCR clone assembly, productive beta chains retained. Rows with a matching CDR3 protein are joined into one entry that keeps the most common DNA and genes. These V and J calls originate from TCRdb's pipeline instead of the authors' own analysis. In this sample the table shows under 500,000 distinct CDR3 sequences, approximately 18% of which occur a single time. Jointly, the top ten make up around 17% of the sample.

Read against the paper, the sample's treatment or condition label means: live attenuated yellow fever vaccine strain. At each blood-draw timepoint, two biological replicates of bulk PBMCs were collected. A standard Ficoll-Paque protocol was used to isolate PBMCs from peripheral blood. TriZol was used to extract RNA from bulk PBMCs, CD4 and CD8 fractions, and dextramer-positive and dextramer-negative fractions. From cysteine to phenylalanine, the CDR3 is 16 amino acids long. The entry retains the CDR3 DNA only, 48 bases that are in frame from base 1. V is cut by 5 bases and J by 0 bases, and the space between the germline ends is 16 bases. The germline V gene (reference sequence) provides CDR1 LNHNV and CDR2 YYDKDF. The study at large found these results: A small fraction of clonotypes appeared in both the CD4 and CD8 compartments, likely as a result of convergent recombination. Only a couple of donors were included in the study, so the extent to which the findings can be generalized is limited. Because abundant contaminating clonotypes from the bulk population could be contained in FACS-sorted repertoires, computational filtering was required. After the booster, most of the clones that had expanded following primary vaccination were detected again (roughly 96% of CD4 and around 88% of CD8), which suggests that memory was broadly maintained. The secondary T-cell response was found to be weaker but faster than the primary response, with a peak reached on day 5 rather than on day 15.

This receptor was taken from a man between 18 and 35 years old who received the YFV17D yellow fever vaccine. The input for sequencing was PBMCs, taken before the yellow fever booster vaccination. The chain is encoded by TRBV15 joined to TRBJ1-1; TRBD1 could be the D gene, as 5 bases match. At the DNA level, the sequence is TGTGCCACCAGCTTCGGGCAGGGAGCAGTGAACACTGAAGCTTTCTTT. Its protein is CATSFGQGAVNTEAFF. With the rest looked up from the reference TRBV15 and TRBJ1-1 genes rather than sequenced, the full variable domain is DAMVIQNPRYQVTQFGKPVTLSCSQTLNHNVMYWYQQKSSQAPKLLFHYYDKDFNNEADTPDNFQSRRPNTSFCFLDIRSPGLGDTAMYLCATSFGQGAVNTEAFFGQGTRLTVV.